This TCR beta chain was retrieved from a study of Ad26.COV2.S vaccination and SARS-CoV-2 variants. At the level of the study: Administration of Ad26.COV2.S was intramuscular, either once or twice 56 days apart.

Produced via immunoSEQ multiplex PCR; TCRdb's table is partial and in-frame only. The table has about 680,000 clones, about 89% seen once. Trimming cost V 3 bases and J 1 base, with 8 bases left between them. Germline V gene data show CDR1 as KGHDR and CDR2 as SFDVKD. The CDR3 spans 14 residues. Specified treatment: 15 to 20 received Ad26.COV2.S at low or high dose, single or two shots; 5 received placebo; per-sample allocation not given. At day 63 after the first vaccine or placebo injection, samples were drawn. Participants' vaccine, an Ad26 vector, delivered Wuhan-strain SARS-CoV-2 spike. The receptor was derived from a person between 18 and 65 years old who received the Ad26.COV2.S COVID-19 vaccine or a placebo. The V call is TRBV24-1, the J call TRBJ2-5; D call uncertain. This sample comprised peripheral blood, obtained in a trial of Ad26.COV2.S vaccine versus placebo. CDR3 sequence reads: CATSDALGQETQYF. For the CDR3, the DNA is TGTGCCACCAGTGATGCCTTAGGCCAAGAGACCCAGTACTTC.